The TCR beta chain described here comes from a study of blood T cell repertoires in COVID-19. Sequenced by immunoSEQ multiplex PCR; TCRdb stores in-frame clones only, minus some. This table holds over 200,000 clones, roughly 90% found once. The V gene's germline CDR1 is SNHLY and CDR2 FYNNEI. The CDR3 is 14 residues long. Deletions cut 4 bases from V and 4 bases from J, with 13 bases between. This TCR was recovered from a woman in her sixties with acute or convalescent COVID-19. This chain links TRBV2 with TRBJ1-2; a weak D match, TRBD1 (6 bases). Sequenced material: peripheral blood. The chain's CDR3 is CASSAQGPPYGYTF. The CDR3 DNA sequence: TGTGCCAGCAGTGCGCAGGGGCCCCCCTATGGCTACACCTTC. The whole variable domain, filled in from reference TRBV2 and TRBJ1-2, reads EPEVTQTPSHQVTQMGQEVILRCVPISNHLYFYWYRQILGQKVEFLVSFYNNEISEKSEIFDDQFSVERPDGSNFTLKIRSTKLEDSAMYFCASSAQGPPYGYTFGSGTRLTVV.